These T cell receptor beta chains were read from a single sample in a study of cytomegalovirus exposure and HLA in healthy donors. TCRdb's table, derived via immunoSEQ multiplex PCR, lists solely in-frame clones and lacks some. The data show under 200,000 clones, with about 70% seen just once and 4% to 5.5% held by the top ten. Sequenced sample: PBMCs. Receptors originate from a woman aged 18-35 years in good health and CMV-seropositive. Both conserved end residues are trimmed from each CDR3. Each record gives: clone size, V gene, J gene, CDR3 protein. Expanded clones get a size class; other rows say once, few or many, or leave the size out.

once	TRBV28	TRBJ1-2	ASNWGLNRGYT
few	TRBV6-1	TRBJ2-7	ASSRAHLIYEQY
-	TRBV11-2	TRBJ1-1	ASRALNTEAF
-	TRBV30	TRBJ1-5	AWSPVRDTRLYSNQPQH
-	TRBV19	TRBJ2-6	ASSKRTGAGANVLT
-	TRBV7-8	TRBJ2-3	ASTPLPAGGTDTQY
few	TRBV30	TRBJ1-5	AWNTRGTGAGQPQH
-	TRBV28	TRBJ2-7	ASSPGQGVPYEQY
once	TRBV27	TRBJ2-1	ASSNIAASSYNEQF
once	TRBV28	TRBJ1-5	ASSYQHLSNQPQH
few	TRBV13	TRBJ2-1	ASSLSGPRYEQF
few	TRBV4-1	TRBJ2-1	ASSHILADEQF
-	TRBV19	TRBJ2-1	ASSIRASGRTSYNEQF
-	TRBV19	TRBJ2-3	ASIGAPTDTQY
-	TRBV5-1	TRBJ2-7	ASSLAFRDRGFYEQY
few	TRBV19	TRBJ1-4	ASKGGMEKLF
-	TRBV30	TRBJ2-1	AWNSIGSGRSF
-	TRBV28	TRBJ1-4	ASSSAGAHLEKLF
once	TRBV28	TRBJ2-7	ASNQGGSYEQY
few	TRBV10-3	TRBJ2-5	AISETGDRETQY
few	TRBV5-1	TRBJ2-1	ASTLGGRTSANEQF
-	TRBV5-1	TRBJ2-3	ASSSRQNTDTQY
-	TRBV28	TRBJ1-2	ASSLHPVTRDRDYGYT
few	TRBV4-1	TRBJ2-1	ASSQEALAGAQGPF
-	TRBV6-5	TRBJ2-2	ASSYWQGAPTGELF
-	TRBV5-4	TRBJ2-5	ASRAGQGIGTQY
-	TRBV18	TRBJ1-3	ASSPGVRASGNTIY
-	TRBV6-5	TRBJ2-3	ASSYLRGDTDTQY
-	TRBV9	TRBJ2-3	ASRDRYTDTQY
-	TRBV19	TRBJ1-5	ASSILPGQGSNQPQH
-	TRBV28	TRBJ1-1	ASRNSLNTEAF
-	TRBV5-6	TRBJ2-6	ASSLVGTVFSGGANVLT
-	TRBV7-9	TRBJ2-7	ASSWTGTATNEQY
-	TRBV5-1	TRBJ2-2	ASSLGDSGSGTGELF
-	TRBV12-5	TRBJ2-7	ASGSTGGIYEQY